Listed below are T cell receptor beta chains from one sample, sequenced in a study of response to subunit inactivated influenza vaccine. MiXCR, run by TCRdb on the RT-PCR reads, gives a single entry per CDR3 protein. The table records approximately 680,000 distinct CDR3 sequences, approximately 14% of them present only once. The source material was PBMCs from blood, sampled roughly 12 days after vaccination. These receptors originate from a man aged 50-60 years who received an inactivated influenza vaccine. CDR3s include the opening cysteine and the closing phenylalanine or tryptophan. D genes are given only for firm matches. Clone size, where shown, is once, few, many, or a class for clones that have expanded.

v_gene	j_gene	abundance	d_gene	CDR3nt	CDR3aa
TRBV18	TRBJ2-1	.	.	TGTGCCAGCTCACCACGCTGGGACCACCCTACTGTATCCTACAATGAGCAGTTCTTC	CASSPRWDHPTVSYNEQFF
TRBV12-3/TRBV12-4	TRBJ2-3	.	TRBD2	TGTGCCAGCAGTTTTGGGAGGGGAATCACAGATACGCAGTATTTT	CASSFGRGITDTQYF
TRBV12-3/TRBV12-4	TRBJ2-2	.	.	TGTGCCAGCAGTTTAGCGCTGGGGCAGGGTGGTAACACCGGGGAGCTGTTTTTT	CASSLALGQGGNTGELFF
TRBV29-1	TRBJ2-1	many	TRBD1	TGCAGCGTTGCGGACAGGGTTTACAATGAGCAGTTCTTC	CSVADRVYNEQFF
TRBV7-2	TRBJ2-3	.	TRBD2	TGTGCCAGCAGCTTTAGTAGCGGGAGGGGCCGCACAGATACGCAGTATTTT	CASSFSSGRGRTDTQYF
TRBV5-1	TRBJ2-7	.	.	TGCGCCAGCAGCCCCCGCCGGGAAAGGTCCTACGAGCAGTACTTC	CASSPRRERSYEQYF
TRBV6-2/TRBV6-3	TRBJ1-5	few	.	TGTGCCAGCACCCAAACCGTTTCCTTGCCCCAGCATTTT	CASTQTVSLPQHF
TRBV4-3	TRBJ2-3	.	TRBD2	TGCGCCAGCAGCCAAGAGCCGGGGACTAGGACGTCAGATACGCAGTATTTT	CASSQEPGTRTSDTQYF
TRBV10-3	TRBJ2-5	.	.	TGTGCCATCAGTGGTGGAGGGGGAAAAAACGGGACGGGAGCCCAGTACTTC	CAISGGGGKNGTGAQYF
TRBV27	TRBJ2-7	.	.	TGTGCCAGCAGCCCCAGTGGCATCCACGAGCAGTACTTC	CASSPSGIHEQYF
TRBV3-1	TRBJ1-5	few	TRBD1	TGTGCCAGCAGCCAAGCCGGGACAGGGTATAGCAATCAGCCCCAGCATTTT	CASSQAGTGYSNQPQHF
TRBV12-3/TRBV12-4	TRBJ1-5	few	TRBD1	TGTGCCAGCAGCTCCGGGACAGTTAATCAGCCCCAGCATTTT	CASSSGTVNQPQHF
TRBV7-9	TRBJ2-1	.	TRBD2	TGTGCCAGCAGCTTCTTTCCTAGCGGCCGGTACAATGAGCAGTTCTTC	CASSFFPSGRYNEQFF
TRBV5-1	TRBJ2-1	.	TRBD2	TGCGCCAGCAGCTCAAGACTAGCGAGTAATGAGCAGTTCTTC	CASSSRLASNEQFF
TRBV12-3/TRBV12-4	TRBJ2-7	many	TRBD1	TGTGCCAGCAGTGGACAGGACTACGAGCAGTACTTC	CASSGQDYEQYF
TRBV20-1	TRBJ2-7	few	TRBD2	TGCAGTGCTAGGGAGACTAGCCGGTTTTTGGAGCAGTACTTC	CSARETSRFLEQYF
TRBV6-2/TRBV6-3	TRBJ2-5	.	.	TGTGCCAGCCGTTACGGAAGGGGCCCAGAGACCCAGTACTTC	CASRYGRGPETQYF
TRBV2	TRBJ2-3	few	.	TGTGCCAGCAGTGCACGTAGCGATACGCAGTATTTT	CASSARSDTQYF
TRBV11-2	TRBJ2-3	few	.	TGTGCCAGCCGGACAGTCCCGACTAGCACAGATACGCAGTATTTT	CASRTVPTSTDTQYF
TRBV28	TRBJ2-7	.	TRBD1	TGTGCCAGCAGGGGGGACAGGGCTTTACTCTTTACCTACGAGCAGTACTTC	CASRGDRALLFTYEQYF
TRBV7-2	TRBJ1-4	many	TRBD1	TGTGCCAGCAGCTTTTTGGCAGGGGGGGAAAAACTGTTTTTT	CASSFLAGGEKLFF
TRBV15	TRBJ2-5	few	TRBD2	TGTGCCACCAGCAAGGGCACTAGCGGACAAGAGACCCAGTACTTC	CATSKGTSGQETQYF
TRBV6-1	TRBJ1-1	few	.	TGTGCCAGCACCAACGGTGGAGGGGTGACTGAAGCTTTCTTT	CASTNGGGVTEAFF
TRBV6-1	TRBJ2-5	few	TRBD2	TGTGCCAGCAGCCCACTAGCGGGGGATGAGACCCAGTACTTC	CASSPLAGDETQYF